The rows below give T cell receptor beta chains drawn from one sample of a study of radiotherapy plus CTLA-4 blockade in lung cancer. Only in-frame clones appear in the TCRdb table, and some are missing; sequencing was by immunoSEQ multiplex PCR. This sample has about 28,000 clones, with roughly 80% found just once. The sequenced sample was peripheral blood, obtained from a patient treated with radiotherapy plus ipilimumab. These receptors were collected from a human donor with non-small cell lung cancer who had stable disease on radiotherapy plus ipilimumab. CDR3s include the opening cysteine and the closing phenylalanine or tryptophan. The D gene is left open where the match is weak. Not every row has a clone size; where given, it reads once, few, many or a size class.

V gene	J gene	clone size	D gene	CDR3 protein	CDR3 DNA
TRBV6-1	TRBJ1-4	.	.	CAREGSHEKLFF	TGTGCCAGGGAGGGCTCACATGAAAAACTGTTTTTT
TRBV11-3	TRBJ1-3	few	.	CASSLGSSGNTIYF	TGTGCCAGCAGCTTGGGCAGCTCTGGAAACACCATATATTTT
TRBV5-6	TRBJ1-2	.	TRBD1	CASSLLGQENSGYTF	TGTGCCAGCAGCCTCCTGGGACAGGAGAACTCAGGCTACACCTTC
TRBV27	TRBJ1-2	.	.	CATFDSGYTF	TGTGCCACCTTTGACAGTGGCTACACCTTC
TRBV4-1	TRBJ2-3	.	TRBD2	CASSQGLLGDTQYF	TGCGCCAGCAGCCAGGGACTACTCGGAGATACGCAGTATTTT
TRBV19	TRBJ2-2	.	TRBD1	CASSIRTGGDPGELFF	TGTGCCAGTAGTATTCGGACAGGGGGCGATCCCGGGGAGCTGTTTTTT
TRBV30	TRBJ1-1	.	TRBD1	CAWRGTGSTEAFF	TGTGCCTGGAGAGGGACAGGGTCCACTGAAGCTTTCTTT
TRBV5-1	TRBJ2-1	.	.	CASSLSGFSYNEQFF	TGCGCCAGCAGTTTAAGCGGGTTCTCCTACAATGAGCAGTTCTTC
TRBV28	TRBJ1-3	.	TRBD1	CASGTGVNSGNTIYF	TGTGCCAGCGGCACAGGGGTAAACTCTGGAAACACCATATATTTT
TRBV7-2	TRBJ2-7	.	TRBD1	CASSQVPGQGFVHEQYF	TGTGCCAGCAGCCAGGTTCCGGGACAGGGTTTTGTCCACGAGCAGTACTTC
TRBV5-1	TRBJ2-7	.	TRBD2	CASSSGLAGAYEQYF	TGCGCCAGCAGCTCCGGACTAGCGGGGGCTTACGAGCAGTACTTC
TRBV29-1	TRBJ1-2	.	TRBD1	CSARTGTDYGYTF	TGCAGCGCCAGGACAGGGACGGACTATGGCTACACCTTC
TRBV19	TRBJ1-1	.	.	CASSMWSANTEAFF	TGTGCCAGTAGTATGTGGTCCGCGAACACTGAAGCTTTCTTT
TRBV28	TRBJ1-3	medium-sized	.	CASSPRGTIYF	TGTGCCAGCAGCCCCAGGGGTACCATATATTTT
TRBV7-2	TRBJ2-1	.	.	CASSLAAGANEQFF	TGTGCCAGCAGCTTAGCGGCTGGCGCTAATGAGCAGTTCTTC
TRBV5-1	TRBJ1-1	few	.	CASSLTGSMNTEAFF	TGCGCCAGCAGCTTGACAGGTTCCATGAACACTGAAGCTTTCTTT
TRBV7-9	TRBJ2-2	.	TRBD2	CASTELAGANTGELFF	TGTGCCAGCACCGAACTAGCGGGGGCGAACACCGGGGAGCTGTTTTTT
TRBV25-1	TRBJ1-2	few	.	CASSVLANYGYTF	TGTGCCAGCAGTGTTTTGGCTAACTATGGCTACACCTTC
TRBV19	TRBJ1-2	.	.	CASSISNSNYGYTF	TGTGCCAGTAGTATTTCTAACAGTAACTATGGCTACACCTTC
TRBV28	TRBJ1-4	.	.	CASSSTDSPEKLFF	TGTGCCAGCAGTTCAACGGACAGTCCTGAAAAACTGTTTTTT
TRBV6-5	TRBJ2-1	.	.	CASSSDLPSSYNEQFF	TGTGCCAGCAGTTCAGATCTTCCTAGCTCCTACAATGAGCAGTTCTTC
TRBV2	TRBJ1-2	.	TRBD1	CASIRGAHRGYGYTF	TGTGCCAGCATCCGAGGGGCCCACAGGGGCTATGGCTACACCTTC
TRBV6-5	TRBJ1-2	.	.	CASSYLGASYGYTF	TGTGCCAGCAGTTACCTGGGGGCGAGCTATGGCTACACCTTC
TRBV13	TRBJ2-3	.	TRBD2	CASSLTFLAGDTDTQYF	TGTGCCAGCAGCCTCACCTTTCTAGCGGGGGACACAGATACGCAGTATTTT
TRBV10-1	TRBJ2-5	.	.	CASSEDRGGTETQYF	TGCGCCAGCAGTGAGGATCGCGGAGGGACAGAGACCCAGTACTTC
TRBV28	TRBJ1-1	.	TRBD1	CASSLFRGRGAFF	TGTGCCAGCAGTTTATTCAGGGGGCGCGGAGCTTTCTTT
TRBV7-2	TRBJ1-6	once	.	CASTSPGGYSPLHF	TGTGCCAGCACGTCTCCCGGAGGGTATTCACCCCTCCACTTT
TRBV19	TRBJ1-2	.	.	CASSRSGTNYGYTF	TGTGCCAGTAGCCGGAGTGGTACTAACTATGGCTACACCTTC
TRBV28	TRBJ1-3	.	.	CASNPAGLSGNTIYF	TGTGCCAGCAACCCAGCGGGCCTCTCTGGAAACACCATATATTTT
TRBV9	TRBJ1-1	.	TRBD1	CASSVGQGGGNTEAFF	TGTGCCAGCAGCGTAGGACAGGGGGGCGGGAATACTGAAGCTTTCTTT
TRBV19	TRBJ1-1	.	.	CATNVKTSWLATEAFF	TGTGCCACCAACGTGAAAACTTCTTGGTTAGCCACTGAAGCTTTCTTT
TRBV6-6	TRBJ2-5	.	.	CASSGTRDLVGTQYF	TGTGCCAGCAGTGGGACCAGGGATCTAGTGGGGACCCAGTACTTC
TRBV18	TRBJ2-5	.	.	CASSPGQIQETQYF	TGTGCCAGCTCACCCGGACAGATCCAAGAGACCCAGTACTTC
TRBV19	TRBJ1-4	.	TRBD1	CASSRPGGNEKLFF	TGTGCCAGTAGTCGCCCAGGGGGGAATGAAAAACTGTTTTTT
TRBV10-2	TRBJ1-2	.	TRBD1	CASSETGVVGYTF	TGCGCCAGCAGTGAGACAGGGGTGGTTGGCTACACCTTC
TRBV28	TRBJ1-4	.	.	CASSSGLNEKLFF	TGTGCCAGCAGTTCGGGACTTAATGAAAAACTGTTTTTT
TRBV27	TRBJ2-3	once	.	CASRPTDSSTDTQYF	TGTGCCAGCAGACCAACGGACAGCAGCACAGATACGCAGTATTTT
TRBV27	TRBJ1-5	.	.	CASSLRGQPQHF	TGTGCCAGCAGTTTAAGGGGTCAGCCCCAGCATTTT
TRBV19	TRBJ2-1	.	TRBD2	CASSIDRPSGFTPREQFF	TGTGCCAGTAGTATAGATCGGCCTAGCGGGTTCACGCCAAGAGAGCAGTTCTTC
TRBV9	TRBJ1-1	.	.	CASSPRLGRNEAFF	TGTGCCAGCAGCCCCCGCTTGGGGAGGAATGAAGCTTTCTTT
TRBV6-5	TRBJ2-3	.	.	CASSPVPTLDTQYF	TGTGCCAGCAGTCCCGTCCCGACCCTAGATACGCAGTATTTT
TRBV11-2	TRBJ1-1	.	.	CASSFIALRNTEAFF	TGTGCCAGCAGCTTCATCGCATTAAGGAACACTGAAGCTTTCTTT
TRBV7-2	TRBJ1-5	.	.	CASSLVGGMRFNQPQHF	TGTGCCAGCAGCTTAGTGGGGGGAATGAGATTTAATCAGCCCCAGCATTTT
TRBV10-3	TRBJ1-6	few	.	CAISDEQGNRSPLHF	TGTGCCATCAGTGACGAACAGGGAAATCGTTCACCCCTCCACTTT
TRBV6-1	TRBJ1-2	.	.	CASSFKAPFGYTF	TGTGCCAGCAGTTTTAAGGCCCCCTTTGGCTACACCTTC
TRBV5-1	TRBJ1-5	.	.	CASRTDRNQPQHF	TGCGCCAGCAGGACAGATCGGAATCAGCCCCAGCATTTT
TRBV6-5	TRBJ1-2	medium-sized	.	CASSKDKSYGYTF	TGTGCCAGCAGTAAGGACAAGTCCTATGGCTACACCTTC
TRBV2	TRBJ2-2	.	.	CASSEVGVETGELFF	TGTGCCAGCAGTGAAGTCGGGGTAGAGACCGGGGAGCTGTTTTTT